The clone carrying this T cell receptor beta chain was seen at least ten times. The data belong to a study of T-cell reconstitution after alpha-beta-depleted transplantation in children. V lost 0 bases and J lost 5; bases outside the gene matches: 6. CDR3 size: 15 residues. CDR1 and CDR2 (germline): SGHKS, YYEKEE (reference sequence). The authors prepared the TCRbeta library with unique molecular identifiers. TCRdb re-called the PCR reads with MiXCR, one entry per CDR3 protein. The sample records 200,000 to 250,000 distinct CDR3 sequences, 6.5% to 9% being singletons. The material was PBMCs, mostly from graft donor cells, obtained 180 days after TCRalphabeta/CD19-depleted stem cell transplant. The sequence was collected from a male patient younger than 18 who had a stem cell transplant for acute lymphoblastic leukemia, so the T cells may come from the graft donor. This chain joins TRBV5-5 and TRBJ2-5; TRBD2 aligns across 8 bases. CDR3 sequence: CASSLGLAGWETQYF. CDR3 sequence (DNA): TGTGCCAGCAGCTTGGGTCTAGCGGGTTGGGAGACCCAGTACTTC.